The 14 T cell receptor beta chains listed next were all sequenced from one sample in a study of identical twins. TCRdb used MiXCR to reprocess the 5' RACE reads, holding one entry per CDR3 protein. The repertoire holds some 330,000 distinct CDR3 sequences, with approximately 8.8% as singletons. Sequenced input: naive T cells sorted from blood. These receptors all come from a woman aged 50 to 60 in good health.

This clonotype was counted between two and nine times. The CDR3, as DNA: TGTGCCAGCAGTGAAAGCGGGAGAAAGGTGCAGTACGTC. It codes for CASSESGRKVQYV. The rearrangement joins TRBV2 to TRBJ2-7; 8 bases match TRBD2. Trimming removed 2 bases from V and 9 bases from J; junction bases left unmatched: 6. Germline CDR1 reads SNHLY; CDR2 reads FYNNEI. The CDR3 runs to 13 residues.

J is TRBJ2-1 and V is TRBV7-9; no reliable D call. The CDR3 is 12 amino acids. V gave up 7 bases and J gave up 10 bases, with 14 bases separating them. CDR1 SEHNR and CDR2 FQNEAQ come from the germline V gene (reference sequence). CDR3 residues: CASTSSEVEQFF. In DNA, the CDR3 is TGTGCCAGCACCAGTAGTGAGGTGGAGCAGTTCTTC. The full variable domain, rest sourced from reference TRBV7-9 and TRBJ2-1, is DTGVSQNPRHKITKRGQNVTFRCDPISEHNRLYWYRQTLGQGPEFLTYFQNEAQLEKSRLLSDRFSAERPKGSFSTLEIQRTEQGDSAMYLCASTSSEVEQFFGPGTRLTVL.

V gene TRBV7-6 combines with J gene TRBJ2-1; 7 bases are shared with TRBD2. The CDR3 is made up of 14 amino acids. V lost 4 bases and J lost 3; bases outside the gene matches: 3. In germline, CDR1 is SGHVS, CDR2 FNYEAQ. As DNA, the CDR3 is TGTGCCAGCAGCTCTAGCGGCTACTACAATGAGCAGTTCTTC. Its protein is CASSSSGYYNEQFF.

V and J are TRBV9 and TRBJ1-1; D unclear. The CDR3 loop spans 13 amino acids. Germline V gene lookup returns CDR1 SGDLS and CDR2 YYNGEE. V lost 3 bases to trimming and J lost 0 bases, with 6 bases between them. The CDR3 DNA sequence: TGTGCCAGCAGCGATTCGGTGAACACTGAAGCTTTCTTT. It codes for CASSDSVNTEAFF.

This chain links TRBV5-1 with TRBJ2-1; 13 nucleotides align to TRBD2. The CDR3 contains 18 residues. Looked up from germline, CDR1 is SGHRS and CDR2 is YFSETQ. V trimming: 2 bases; J trimming: 5 bases; junction bases outside the gene matches: 10. The CDR3 loop reads CASSFFGLAGASNNEQFF. In DNA, the CDR3 is TGCGCCAGCAGCTTCTTCGGACTAGCGGGAGCCTCAAACAATGAGCAGTTCTTC. Full variable domain (remainder filled in from reference TRBV5-1 and TRBJ2-1): KAGVTQTPRYLIKTRGQQVTLSCSPISGHRSVSWYQQTPGQGLQFLFEYFSETQRNKGNFPGRFSGRQFSNSRSEMNVSTLELGDSALYLCASSFFGLAGASNNEQFFGPGTRLTVL.

The sample holds many counts of this clonotype. The J gene is TRBJ2-7, the V gene TRBV3-1; D unresolved. V was shortened by 1 base and J by 4 bases, with 11 bases between the two germline ends. Germline loops: CDR1 LGHDT, CDR2 YNNKEL (reference sequence). The CDR3 consists of 14 residues. CDR3 bases: TGTGCCAGCAGCCAAGGAGGACCGCGATACGAGCAGTACTTC. As protein: CASSQGGPRYEQYF.

In its sample, this clonotype was seen many times. The CDR3, as DNA: TGTGCCAGCACCGAGGGACAGAGCTACGAGCAGTACTTC. Its protein is CASTEGQSYEQYF. The gene calls are TRBV3-1 and TRBJ2-7; 7 bases match TRBD1. This CDR3 contains 13 residues. After removal of 7 bases from V and 3 bases from J, the junction contained 6 bases not matched to a gene. Looked up from germline, CDR1 is LGHDT and CDR2 is YNNKEL (reference sequence).

The table lists this clonotype with a few counts. The chain joins TRBV5-1 to TRBJ1-1, with D uncertain. Trimming removed 3 bases at V and 4 bases at J, with 10 bases between. The CDR3 runs to 13 residues. Per germline, CDR1 SGHRS and CDR2 YFSETQ. The DNA for the CDR3 is TGCGCCAGCAGCTCCCCTATGGCCACTGAAGCTTTCTTT. It codes for CASSSPMATEAFF.

This clonotype was observed many times. The chain couples TRBV5-6 to TRBJ1-2; D possibly corresponds to TRBD1 (6 bases). The V and J ends lost 1 base and 8 bases respectively, with 18 bases between them. Germline CDR1 is SGHDT and CDR2 is YYEEEE. CDR3 length equals 15 residues. CDR3 bases: TGTGCCAGCAGCTTGTCCAGGACAGAACGTCTAGGCTACACCTTC. Translation gives CASSLSRTERLGYTF. The full variable domain, its missing parts supplied by reference TRBV5-6 and TRBJ1-2, is DAGVTQSPTHLIKTRGQQVTLRCSPKSGHDTVSWYQQALGQGPQFIFQYYEEEERQRGNFPDRFSGHQFPNYSSELNVNALLLGDSALYLCASSLSRTERLGYTFGSGTRLTVV.

In its sample, this clonotype was seen many times. This chain uses TRBV6-2 or TRBV6-3 with TRBJ2-2; D is possibly TRBD2 (5 bases). Trimming took 10 bases from V and 7 from J, leaving 10 bases between them. Per the germline V gene, CDR1 is MNHEY and CDR2 is SVGEGT. The CDR3 length is 11 residues. The CDR3 spells CATGLDGELFF. The CDR3 nucleotides are TGTGCCACCGGACTGGACGGGGAGCTGTTTTTT.

This clonotype was counted a few times. One end of the junction fails to match germline, which may point to a read error. This chain joins TRBV5-5 and TRBJ1-1, with 8 positions matching TRBD1. This CDR3 spans 15 amino acids. Germline V CDR1 and CDR2: SGHKS, YYEKEE (reference sequence). The CDR3 DNA reads as TGTGCCAGCAGCTTGCGTACAGGGGGGAACGCTGAAGCTTTCTTT. This sequence encodes CASSLRTGGNAEAFF.

This clonotype was seen at least ten times. The rearrangement uses TRBV6-5 and TRBJ2-7; D gene uncertain. The CDR3 is 15 amino acids. CDR1 MNHEY and CDR2 SVGAGI come from the germline V gene. Between the trimmed V and J ends, which lost 0 bases and 3 bases, there was a span of 12 bases. The CDR3 DNA follows: TGTGCCAGCAGTTACTCGAAGGCCTCCTTCTACGAGCAGTACTTC. Its translation: CASSYSKASFYEQYF.

This clonotype has only a few counts. The chain uses TRBV11-2 and TRBJ2-3; 7 bases align to TRBD1. The CDR3 runs 15 residues. Unmatched junction bases numbered 9, after V lost 7 bases and J lost 2 bases. Per germline, CDR1 SGHAT and CDR2 FQNNGV. Written as DNA, the CDR3 is TGTGCCAGCACCACAGGGGTATCTTTCACAGATACGCAGTATTTT. It yields the protein CASTTGVSFTDTQYF.

This clonotype turned up a few times. The CDR3 loop is CAINPAGGETQYF. In DNA form, the CDR3 reads TGTGCCATCAACCCCGCGGGGGGAGAGACCCAGTACTTC. This chain joins TRBV10-3 and TRBJ2-5, with 8 bases fitting TRBD2. J gave up 4 bases and V 7 bases, and 5 bases lay outside the gene matches. Germline V gene lookup returns CDR1 ENHRY and CDR2 SYGVKD. This CDR3 is 13 amino acids long.